This TCR beta chain was identified in a study of siplizumab effects on memory and regulatory T cells. Some clones are missing from TCRdb's copy, which holds only in-frame ones; the method was immunoSEQ multiplex PCR. The sample comprises approximately 82,000 clones, roughly 86% of which are singletons, and over 1.5% rests with the top ten. Looked up from germline, CDR1 is WNHNN and CDR2 is SYGVQD (reference sequence). This CDR3 spans 17 amino acids. After removal of 10 bases from V and 4 bases from J, the junction contained 15 bases not matched to a gene. Sequencing input: Tregs sorted from blood. V usage is TRBV10-1 and J usage is TRBJ2-3, with 12 bases aligning to TRBD1. The source of this sequence is a human donor in good health. The CDR3 DNA reads TGCGCCACCTCCGGGACAGGGGGCCCCAGCTGGGCAGATACGCAGTATTTT. It encodes CATSGTGGPSWADTQYF.